The clone carrying this TCR beta chain turned up a few times. The antigen is not known. The CDR3 runs to 15 residues. Germline trimming cut 2 bases from V and 1 base from J; bases unmatched to any gene: 3. Germline assignment: CDR1 MDHEN and CDR2 SYDVKM. The data were obtained in a study of cytomegalovirus exposure and HLA in healthy donors. Study-level results: Three chains linked to CMV were shown in vitro to be specific for CMV antigens.

The study ran its PCR with 60 Vbeta and 13 Jbeta primers. Produced via immunoSEQ multiplex PCR; TCRdb's table is partial and in-frame only. The sample shows fewer than 250,000 clones, nearly 80% of them seen only once. The TCR comes from a man younger than 35 in good health and CMV-seronegative. The sequencing sample was made of PBMCs. The rearrangement links TRBV28 to TRBJ1-1; 8 bases line up with TRBD1. The CDR3 is CASSLPGQGNTEAFF. For the CDR3, the DNA is TGTGCCAGCAGTTTACCTGGACAGGGGAACACTGAAGCTTTCTTT.